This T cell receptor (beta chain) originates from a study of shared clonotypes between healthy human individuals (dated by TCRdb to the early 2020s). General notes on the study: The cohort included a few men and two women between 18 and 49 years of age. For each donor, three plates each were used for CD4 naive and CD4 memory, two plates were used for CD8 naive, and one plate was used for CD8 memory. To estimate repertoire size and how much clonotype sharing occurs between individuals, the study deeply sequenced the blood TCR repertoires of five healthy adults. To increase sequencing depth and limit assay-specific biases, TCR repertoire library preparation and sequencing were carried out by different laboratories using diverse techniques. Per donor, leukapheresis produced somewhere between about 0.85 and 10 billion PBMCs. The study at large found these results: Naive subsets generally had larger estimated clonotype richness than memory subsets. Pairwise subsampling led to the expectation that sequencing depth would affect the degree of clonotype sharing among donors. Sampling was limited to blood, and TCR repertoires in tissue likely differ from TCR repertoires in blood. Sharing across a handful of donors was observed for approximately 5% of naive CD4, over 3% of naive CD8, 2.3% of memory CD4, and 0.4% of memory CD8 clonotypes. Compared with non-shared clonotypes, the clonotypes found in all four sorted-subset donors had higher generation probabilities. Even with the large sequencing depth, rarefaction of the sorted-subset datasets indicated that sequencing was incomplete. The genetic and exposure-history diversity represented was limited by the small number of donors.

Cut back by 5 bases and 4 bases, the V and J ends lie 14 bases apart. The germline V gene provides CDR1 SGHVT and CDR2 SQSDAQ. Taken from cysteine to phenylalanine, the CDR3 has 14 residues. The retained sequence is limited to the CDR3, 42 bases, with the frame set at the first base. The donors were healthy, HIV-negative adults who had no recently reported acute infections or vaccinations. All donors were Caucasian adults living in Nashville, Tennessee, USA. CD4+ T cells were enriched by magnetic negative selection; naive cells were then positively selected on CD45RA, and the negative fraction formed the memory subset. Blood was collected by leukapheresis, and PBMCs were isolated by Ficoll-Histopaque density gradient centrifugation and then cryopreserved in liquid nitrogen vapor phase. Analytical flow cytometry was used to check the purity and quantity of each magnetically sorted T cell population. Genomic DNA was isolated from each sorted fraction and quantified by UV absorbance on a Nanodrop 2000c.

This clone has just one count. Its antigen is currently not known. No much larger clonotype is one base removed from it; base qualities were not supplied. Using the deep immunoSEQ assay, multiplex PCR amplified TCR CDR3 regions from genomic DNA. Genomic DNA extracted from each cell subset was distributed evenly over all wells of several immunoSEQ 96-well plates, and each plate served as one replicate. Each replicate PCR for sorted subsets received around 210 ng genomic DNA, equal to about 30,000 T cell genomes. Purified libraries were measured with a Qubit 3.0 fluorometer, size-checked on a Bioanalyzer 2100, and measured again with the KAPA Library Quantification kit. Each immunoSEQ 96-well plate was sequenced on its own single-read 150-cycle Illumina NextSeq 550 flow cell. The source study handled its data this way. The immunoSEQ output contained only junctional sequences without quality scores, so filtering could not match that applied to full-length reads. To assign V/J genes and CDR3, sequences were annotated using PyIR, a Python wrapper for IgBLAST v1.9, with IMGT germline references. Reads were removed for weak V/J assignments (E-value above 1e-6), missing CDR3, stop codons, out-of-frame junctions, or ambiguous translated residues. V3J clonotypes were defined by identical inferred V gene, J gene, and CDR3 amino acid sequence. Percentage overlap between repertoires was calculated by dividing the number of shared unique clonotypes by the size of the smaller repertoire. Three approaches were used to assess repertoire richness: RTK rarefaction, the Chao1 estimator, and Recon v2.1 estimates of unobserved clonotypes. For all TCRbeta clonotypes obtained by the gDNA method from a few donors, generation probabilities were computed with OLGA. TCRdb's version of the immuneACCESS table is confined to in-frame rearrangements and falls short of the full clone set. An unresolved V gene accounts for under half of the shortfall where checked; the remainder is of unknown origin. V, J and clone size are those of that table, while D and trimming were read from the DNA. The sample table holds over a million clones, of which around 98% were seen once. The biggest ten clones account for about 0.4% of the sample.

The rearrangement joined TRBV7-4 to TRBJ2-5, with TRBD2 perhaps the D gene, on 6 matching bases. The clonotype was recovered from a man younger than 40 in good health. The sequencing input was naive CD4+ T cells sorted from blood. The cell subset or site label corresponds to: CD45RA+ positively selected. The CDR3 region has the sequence CASSLTLGGETQYF. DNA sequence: TGTGCCAGCAGCCTGACATTGGGGGGAGAGACCCAGTACTTC.